These 5 T cell receptor beta chains were sequenced from one sample in a study of a mutant IDH1 vaccine in newly diagnosed glioma. Antigens for these TCRs are unknown. The sample's time point: week 35, safety follow-up. The study gave 300 ug of mutant IDH1 20-mer peptide per vaccine dose, with topical imiquimod. TCRdb keeps only in-frame clones here, not all; method: immunoSEQ multiplex PCR. The sample yields approximately 43,000 clones, around 87% seen once. Source: PBMCs, taken from a glioma patient whose treatment included an IDH1 peptide vaccine. The source is a man aged 40-55 years with glioma.

This chain connects TRBV6-1 to TRBJ2-1; D not certain. Germline loops: CDR1 MNHNS, CDR2 SASEGT. V was trimmed by 5 bases and J by 9 bases, leaving 11 bases between them. This CDR3 has 12 amino acids. As DNA, the CDR3 is TGTGCCAGCAGTACTACCAGAGTTGAGCAGTTCTTC. It specifies CASSTTRVEQFF.

The chain carries TRBV28 and TRBJ2-7; 8 nucleotides match TRBD1. CDR3 size: 12 residues. Per the germline V gene, CDR1 is MDHEN and CDR2 is SYDVKM. After removal of 11 bases from V and 2 bases from J, the junction contained 5 bases not matched to a gene. CDR3 amino acids: CALGQGTYEQYF. CDR3 nucleotide sequence: TGTGCCCTCGGACAGGGCACCTACGAGCAGTACTTC.

The V and J genes are TRBV19 and TRBJ1-4; D perhaps matches TRBD1 (5 bases). CDR1 is LNHDA and CDR2 is SQIVND in the germline V gene (reference sequence). This CDR3 has 15 residues. Trimming shortened V by 5 bases and J by 2 bases, and 12 bases separated the two germline ends. CDR3 sequence reads: CASSSTVATNEKLFF. CDR3 DNA sequence: TGTGCCAGTAGTTCGACAGTGGCGACTAATGAAAAACTGTTTTTT. The full variable domain, in which reference TRBV19 and TRBJ1-4 provide the parts outside the CDR3, is DGGITQSPKYLFRKEGQNVTLSCEQNLNHDAMYWYRQDPGQGLRLIYYSQIVNDFQKGDIAEGYSVSREKKESFPLTVTSAQKNPTAFYLCASSSTVATNEKLFFGSGTQLSVL.

V and J are TRBV19 and TRBJ2-6; 8 bases are shared with TRBD1. The length of the CDR3 is 18 residues. V lost 7 bases to trimming and J lost 1 base; unmatched junction nucleotides: 12. CDR1 is LNHDA, CDR2 SQIVND, per germline (reference sequence). This chain's CDR3 is CASTPMRQGISGANVLTF. CDR3 DNA sequence: TGTGCCAGTACCCCGATGAGACAGGGGATTTCTGGGGCCAACGTCCTGACTTTC.

The V call is TRBV5-1, the J call TRBJ1-1, with D unclear. The CDR3 is 13 residues long. Per the germline V gene, CDR1 is SGHRS and CDR2 is YFSETQ. With 4 bases removed from V and 0 bases from J, the gap between germline ends came to 7 bases. Written as DNA, the CDR3 is TGCGCCAGCAGCAGGGATCTGAACACTGAAGCTTTCTTT. This codes for CASSRDLNTEAFF.